This T cell receptor (beta chain) was retrieved from a study of cytotoxic CD8 clonotypes in ibrutinib-treated CLL. About the study: Responses: some 24 partial, 2 complete; after median 68 months, 14 stayed remitted, roughly 12 progressed. General study findings and limits: Clonality grew at ibrutinib response; at progression, it decreased back toward baseline. Clonality (at baseline) was higher than in age-matched healthy donors and tracked circulating CD8+ T-cell counts.

This clone came up once. The target antigen is unknown. Clones were sequenced by immunoSEQ multiplex PCR, and TCRdb holds only the in-frame ones, with some missing. The sample contains around 16,000 clones, approximately 71% of which appear only once. Germline V gene data show CDR1 as SGHTA and CDR2 as FQGNSA. CDR3 size: 16 residues. With V trimmed by 2 bases and J by 2 bases, 9 bases remained unmatched. This sequence joins TRBV7-2 and TRBJ2-7; 7 bases are a match to TRBD2. This clonotype originated in a human donor with chronic lymphocytic leukemia. This specimen was PBMCs, taken before ibrutinib treatment. The CDR3 sequence: CASSLSTSGMAYEQYF. In nucleotides, the CDR3 is TGTGCCAGCAGCTTAAGCACCAGCGGGATGGCCTACGAGCAGTACTTC.